The rows below give T cell receptor beta chains drawn from one sample of a study of T cell responses to AZD1222 COVID-19 vaccine. TCRdb's copy holds only in-frame clones and misses some; the assay was immunoSEQ multiplex PCR. The sample has 190,000 or so clones; roughly 91% are singletons. This specimen was peripheral blood, taken 28 days after the second AZD1222 dose. These TCRs come from an adult who received the AZD1222 COVID-19 vaccine. The CDR3 runs from the conserved cysteine through the conserved F or W.

TRBV12-3/TRBV12-4	TRBJ2-3	CASRAGDFTQYF
TRBV19	TRBJ1-3	CASSIQGTGNTIYF
TRBV24-1	TRBJ1-1	CATSEAGNTEAFF
TRBV4-3	TRBJ1-2	CASSQVKAGGIGYTF
TRBV5-1	TRBJ2-1	CASSFTSGSSYNEQFF
TRBV4-1	TRBJ2-2	CASSQGGTPGELFF
TRBV28	TRBJ1-1	CASRGIVEAFF
TRBV6-5	TRBJ2-3	CASRGGRVADTQYF
TRBV4-3	TRBJ1-1	CASSQGQAMNTEAFF
TRBV12-1	TRBJ2-5	CASSFVSGGWETQYF
TRBV7-2	TRBJ2-7	CASSSKLAEAYEQYF
TRBV28	TRBJ2-7	CASSSRAGRYF
TRBV9	TRBJ2-3	CASTNQDPSITDTQYF
TRBV24-1	TRBJ2-7	CATSDQPGLAGGHEQYF
TRBV6-1	TRBJ1-5	CASSEVQGLGYSNQPQHF
TRBV29-1	TRBJ1-1	CSVDAGATEAFF
TRBV11-2	TRBJ2-3	CASSSRTGDTDTQYF
TRBV10-3	TRBJ1-4	CAISEPWGGGKEKLFF
TRBV6-4	TRBJ2-1	CASSRLAGGPGNEQFF
TRBV12-3/TRBV12-4	TRBJ1-5	CASTYSEGQPQHF
TRBV5-1	TRBJ1-2	CASSLEQAGRNGYTF
TRBV7-2	TRBJ2-1	CASSLIGTGPNEQFF
TRBV19	TRBJ2-5	CASSDGDRDRETQYF
TRBV27	TRBJ1-5	CASSGGARNQPQHF
TRBV19	TRBJ2-1	CASSIKRESYNEQFF
TRBV28	TRBJ1-1	CASRGQGARTEAFF
TRBV4-1	TRBJ1-1	CASSLLRGGGDTEAFF
TRBV10-2	TRBJ1-4	CASKSSRQGEKLFF
TRBV23-1	TRBJ1-6	CASNREKGSYNSPLHF
TRBV20-1	TRBJ1-2	CSASLSETALSINYGYTF
TRBV3-1/TRBV3-2	TRBJ2-5	CASSLSGNARETQYF
TRBV3-1/TRBV3-2	TRBJ1-6	CASSPPLRNRVRSPLHF
TRBV19	TRBJ1-2	CASSLDYGYTF
TRBV14	TRBJ2-1	CASSPGLAGGLSEQFF
TRBV19	TRBJ2-2	CASMGTGTSGTGELFF
TRBV7-9	TRBJ2-6	CASSLNVDPTGANVLTF
TRBV10-3	TRBJ2-1	CAIRGGQPDNEQFF
TRBV19	TRBJ2-3	CASSIERNTDTQYF
TRBV12-3/TRBV12-4	TRBJ1-5	CASSRNQPQHF
TRBV15	TRBJ1-1	CATSKLSAGNTEAFF
TRBV4-2	TRBJ2-2	CASSTHSGNANTGELFF
TRBV4-2	TRBJ2-1	CASSQDSGRAYNEQFF
TRBV18	TRBJ2-4	CASSQPGAADTNIQYF
TRBV3-1/TRBV3-2	TRBJ2-7	CASSQEGSSSYEQYF
TRBV29-1	TRBJ2-1	CSGTGYGGEQFF
TRBV21-1	TRBJ1-4	CASSPPRGERGTNEKLFF
TRBV30	TRBJ2-3	CAWSPPGGHTQYF
TRBV13	TRBJ2-3	CASSAGGGGPDTQYF
TRBV5-1	TRBJ2-7	CASSLGGSSNEQYF
TRBV18	TRBJ1-2	CASSPGGADYGYTF
TRBV9	TRBJ2-2	CASQISGGRNTGELFF
TRBV18	TRBJ2-6	CASSPGRSTGANVLTF
TRBV5-6	TRBJ2-2	CASSLRGFRSTGELFF
TRBV19	TRBJ2-1	CASSTGLSNEQFF
TRBV4-3	TRBJ1-2	CASSQDEGMGYGYTF
TRBV28	TRBJ2-3	CASSLRADTQYF
TRBV6-5	TRBJ2-1	CASSYPNRGMGEQFF
TRBV5-1	TRBJ2-7	CASSGASSYEQYF
TRBV19	TRBJ1-1	CASSPRAGTGGTEAFF